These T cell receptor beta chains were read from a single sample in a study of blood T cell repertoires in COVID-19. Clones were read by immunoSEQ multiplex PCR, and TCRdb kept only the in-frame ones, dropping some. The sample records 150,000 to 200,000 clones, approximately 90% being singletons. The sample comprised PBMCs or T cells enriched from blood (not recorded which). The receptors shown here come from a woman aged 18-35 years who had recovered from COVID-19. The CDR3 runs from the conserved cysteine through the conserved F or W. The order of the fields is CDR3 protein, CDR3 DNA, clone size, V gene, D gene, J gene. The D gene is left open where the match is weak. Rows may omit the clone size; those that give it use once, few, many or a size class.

CASSPGQGAEQYF TGTGCCAGCAGTCCTGGACAGGGTGCCGAGCAGTACTTC - TRBV12-3/TRBV12-4 TRBD1 TRBJ2-7
CASSFLRTSGPFSYNEQFF TGCGCCAGCAGCTTCTTACGGACTAGCGGACCATTCTCCTACAATGAGCAGTTCTTC - TRBV5-1 TRBD2 TRBJ2-1
CGSRSTGGNEQFF TGTGGCAGCCGGTCGACAGGGGGCAATGAGCAGTTCTTC - TRBV7-2 TRBD1 TRBJ2-1
CASSLVQQEHGYTF TGTGCCAGCAGCTTAGTTCAGCAGGAACATGGCTACACCTTC - TRBV7-8 - TRBJ1-2
CASSKHGQGAYEQYF TGTGCCAGTAGTAAACATGGACAGGGAGCCTACGAGCAGTACTTC - TRBV19 TRBD1 TRBJ2-7
CASSYNGGTGRGYTF TGTGCCAGCAGCTACAACGGCGGGACAGGTCGCGGCTACACCTTC - TRBV6-5 TRBD1 TRBJ1-2
CASSLGWGGGSSSTDTQYF TGTGCCAGCAGCTTAGGCTGGGGAGGAGGCTCATCAAGCACAGATACGCAGTATTTT - TRBV7-8 - TRBJ2-3
CASSPWDSYTGELFF TGTGCCAGCAGCCCGTGGGACTCTTACACCGGGGAGCTGTTTTTT - TRBV3-1/TRBV3-2 - TRBJ2-2
CASSRGLARISPRELFF TGTGCCAGCAGCCGAGGACTAGCGCGTATTTCACCGAGAGAGCTGTTTTTT - TRBV13 TRBD2 TRBJ2-2
CASTWTSGRTDTQYF TGTGCCAGCACCTGGACTAGCGGGAGAACAGATACGCAGTATTTT - TRBV2 TRBD2 TRBJ2-3
CASSLHPRAANYGYTF TGTGCCAGCAGTTTACATCCCAGGGCGGCTAACTATGGCTACACCTTC - TRBV28 - TRBJ1-2
CASSRGYKLDTQYF TGTGCCAGCAGCCGGGGGTACAAGTTAGATACGCAGTATTTT - TRBV6-5 - TRBJ2-3
CASSVAGLAGYEQYF TGTGCCAGCAGCGTGGCGGGACTAGCGGGTTACGAGCAGTACTTC - TRBV9 TRBD2 TRBJ2-7
CASSGVDGVYEQYF TGTGCCAGCAGCGGGGTAGACGGGGTTTACGAGCAGTACTTC - TRBV5-4 - TRBJ2-7
CASSHWDSSYEQYF TGTGCCAGCAGCCACTGGGACAGCTCCTACGAGCAGTACTTC - TRBV25-1 TRBD1 TRBJ2-7
CASSQDVPRSSYNSPLHF TGCGCCAGCAGCCAAGATGTGCCTAGGAGCTCCTATAATTCACCCCTCCACTTT - TRBV4-1 - TRBJ1-6
CASSRAVYNEQFF TGTGCCAGCAGTAGAGCGGTGTACAATGAGCAGTTCTTC - TRBV3-1/TRBV3-2 - TRBJ2-1
CASSTGTGISGELFF TGTGCCAGCAGCACCGGGACAGGGATCTCCGGGGAGCTGTTTTTT - TRBV11-3 TRBD1 TRBJ2-2
CASGFTNPGSSYEQYF TGTGCTAGTGGTTTCACCAACCCGGGATCATCCTACGAGCAGTACTTC - TRBV12-5 - TRBJ2-7
CASSPGGGNQPQHF TGTGCCAGCAGCCCAGGGGGTGGAAATCAGCCCCAGCATTTT once TRBV7-2 TRBD1 TRBJ1-5
CASSHRTGVEKLFF TGTGCCAGCAGCCACAGGACAGGGGTCGAAAAACTGTTTTTT - TRBV3-1/TRBV3-2 TRBD1 TRBJ1-4
CASSYSVSGTQYF TGTGCCAGCAGTTACTCGGTTTCCGGGACGCAGTATTTT - TRBV6-5 - TRBJ2-3
CASSHPDTVNEQFF TGCGCCAGCAGCCACCCGGACACTGTCAATGAGCAGTTCTTC once TRBV4-3 - TRBJ2-1
CAWSTGTGFSRYTF TGTGCCTGGAGTACTGGGACAGGGTTTTCACGCTACACCTTC - TRBV30 TRBD1 TRBJ1-2